Sequencing of this T cell receptor beta chain was carried out in a study of T cell repertoires in cytomegalovirus infection. Study in general: Selected CMV epitopes included recently identified HLA-C-restricted ones as well as well-studied HLA-B-restricted ones. Public TCR beta signatures indicated both CMV infection and matching HLA type.

MiXCR, run by TCRdb on the reads, gives a single entry per CDR3 protein. The sample has about 830,000 distinct CDR3 sequences, 32% seen once. This clonotype was seen repeatedly, ten times or more. The target antigen is unknown. The CDR3 consists of 14 residues. V was cut by 4 bases and J by 3 bases, with 12 bases left in between. Per germline, CDR1 MDHEN and CDR2 SYDVKM. The receptor comes from a human donor in good health (CMV status not recorded). Some clones in this sample may be carry-over from other donors' samples. The V and J genes are TRBV28 and TRBJ1-2; a weak D match, TRBD1 (5 bases). This sample comprised cultured CD8+ T cells from PBMCs, obtained from culture after CMV antigen stimulation. The CDR3 region has the DNA TGTGCCAGCAGTTCCCTGGGGCCCCACTATGGCTACACCTTC. Translated: CASSSLGPHYGYTF.